These 8 T cell receptor beta chains came from one sample sequenced in a study of blood T cell repertoires in COVID-19. The table came from immunoSEQ multiplex PCR; TCRdb's copy has only in-frame clones and leaves some out. The repertoire holds just under 90,000 clones, with approximately 91% as singletons. The sequencing input was peripheral blood. The receptors stem from a woman aged 80 or over with acute or convalescent COVID-19.

This sequence joins TRBV30 and TRBJ1-1, with a tentative D call TRBD1 (6 bases). CDR3 length: 12 residues. The V end lost 4 bases, the J end lost 4 bases, and 10 bases lay between the germline ends. Germline V gives CDR1 GTSNPN, CDR2 SVGIG (reference sequence). Written as DNA, the CDR3 is TGTGCCTGGACAGGGGCGGCCACTGAAGCTTTCTTT. It is translated as CAWTGAATEAFF.

This rearrangement joins TRBV19 to TRBJ2-7; tentatively, D is TRBD2 (6 bases). Germline CDR1 and CDR2: LNHDA and SQIVND (reference sequence). V was pared by 10 bases and J by 0 bases, with 16 bases between. CDR3 length equals 14 residues. CDR3 residues: CATRRVLSSYEQYF. CDR3 coding DNA: TGTGCCACCAGGAGGGTCTTGAGCTCCTACGAGCAGTACTTC.

The chain recombines TRBV28 with TRBJ2-5; perhaps TRBD2 as D (7 bases). Germline V gene sequence: CDR1 MDHEN, CDR2 SYDVKM. Between the trimmed V and J ends, which lost 6 bases and 1 base, there was a span of 12 bases. This CDR3 is built from 14 residues. Here the CDR3 DNA reads TGTGCCAGCAGACCCGGGGGGCTCCAAGAGACCCAGTACTTC. Translation: CASRPGGLQETQYF.

On this clone itself: This same CDR3 is encoded by further DNA sequences in the sample. The rearrangement uses TRBV24-1 and TRBJ2-5, with D perhaps matching TRBD1 (5 bases). V shed 4 bases and J shed 0 bases, with 11 bases lying between them. Germline CDR1 and CDR2: KGHDR and SFDVKD. This CDR3 contains 15 residues. The CDR3 DNA reads as TGTGCCACCAGTGACCCAGACAGATACCAAGAGACCCAGTACTTC. Its protein is CATSDPDRYQETQYF.

In nucleotides, the CDR3 is TGTGCCAGCAGCCAATCGGCGGCCAATCAGCCCCAGCATTTT. Translated: CASSQSAANQPQHF. The chain joins TRBV16 to TRBJ1-5; D is unresolved. This CDR3 comprises 14 residues. The germline V gene has CDR1 KGHSY and CDR2 FQNENV. The V end was cut by 0 bases, the J end by 3 bases, with 6 bases between.

This clone was counted only a few times. The rearrangement uses TRBV6-5 and TRBJ1-2; D remains ambiguous. Germline CDR1 MNHEY, CDR2 SVGAGI. The CDR3 contains 13 residues. The ends were cut back, 1 base at V and 4 bases at J, with 7 bases in the middle. The CDR3 sequence is CASSYWAAYGYTF. The CDR3 DNA follows: TGTGCCAGCAGTTACTGGGCTGCCTATGGCTACACCTTC.

The rearrangement joins TRBV19 to TRBJ2-7; 7 nucleotides align to TRBD1. CDR1 is LNHDA and CDR2 is SQIVND in the germline V gene (reference sequence). This CDR3 spans 15 amino acids. With 6 bases clipped from V and 0 bases from J, the junction kept 8 bases outside the gene matches. This CDR3 is CASRAKQGSSYEQYF. The CDR3 bases are TGTGCCAGTAGAGCAAAACAGGGGAGCTCCTACGAGCAGTACTTC.

The chain links TRBV5-1 to TRBJ1-5; 7 bases fit TRBD1. Trimming cost V 0 bases and J 2 bases; bases outside gene matches: 5. This CDR3 is built from 16 residues. Germline CDR1 and CDR2: SGHRS and YFSETQ. CDR3 bases: TGCGCCAGCAGCTTGGGAGGGGGCAATGGCAATCAGCCCCAGCATTTT. It is translated as CASSLGGGNGNQPQHF.